This TCR beta chain was recovered during a study of blood T cell repertoires in COVID-19. About the research overall: Sites across the United States, Italy and Spain contributed samples from acute and convalescent COVID-19. PBMCs, B-cell-depleted T cells, or T cells provided the cDNA or gDNA that made up the material.

Authors' processing steps: From reference gene primer amplification, estimates of nucleated cell counts were derived. Assay: immunoSEQ multiplex PCR; the TCRdb copy retains only in-frame clones and omits some. That table is the source of V, J and clone size, and D and trimming were worked out from the DNA. Of roughly 200,000 clones detected, around nine tenths appear once; the ten largest clones hold about 1.5%. This CDR3 is built from 14 residues. Trimming left V 2 bases short and J 4 bases short, with 11 bases between. CDR1 and CDR2 from the germline V gene are LGHNA and YNFKEQ. The sequencing input was peripheral blood. The gene calls are TRBV4-2 and TRBJ1-1; D gene uncertain. The source of this sequence is a man younger than 30 with active or convalescent COVID-19. CDR3 in amino acids: CASSQRDQVTEAFF. The CDR3 DNA is TGTGCCAGCAGCCAACGTGATCAGGTCACTGAAGCTTTCTTT.